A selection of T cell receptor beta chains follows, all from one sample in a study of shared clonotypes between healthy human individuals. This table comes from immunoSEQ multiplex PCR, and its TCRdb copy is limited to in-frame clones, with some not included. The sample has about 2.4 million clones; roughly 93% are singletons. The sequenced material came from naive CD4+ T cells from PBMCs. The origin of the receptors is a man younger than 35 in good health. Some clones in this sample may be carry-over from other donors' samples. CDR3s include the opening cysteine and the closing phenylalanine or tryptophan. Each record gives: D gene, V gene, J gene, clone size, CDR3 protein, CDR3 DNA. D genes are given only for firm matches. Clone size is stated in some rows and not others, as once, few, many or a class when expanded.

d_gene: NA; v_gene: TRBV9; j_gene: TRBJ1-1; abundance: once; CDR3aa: CASSVNWGTEAFF; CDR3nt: TGTGCCAGCAGCGTCAATTGGGGGACTGAAGCTTTCTTT
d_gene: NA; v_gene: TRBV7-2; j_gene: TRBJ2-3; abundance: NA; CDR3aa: CASSAGTYLTDTQYF; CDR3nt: TGTGCCAGCAGCGCCGGGACCTACCTCACAGATACGCAGTATTTT
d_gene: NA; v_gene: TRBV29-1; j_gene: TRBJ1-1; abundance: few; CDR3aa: CSGGHTEAFF; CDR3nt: TGCAGCGGGGGACACACTGAAGCTTTCTTT
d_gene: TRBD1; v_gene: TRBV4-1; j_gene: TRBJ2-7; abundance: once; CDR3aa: CASSQEQGLTYEQYF; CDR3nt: TGCGCCAGCAGCCAAGAACAGGGGTTGACCTACGAGCAGTACTTC
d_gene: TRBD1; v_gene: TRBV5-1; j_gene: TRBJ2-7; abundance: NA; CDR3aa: CASSHPGQRSYEQYF; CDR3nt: TGCGCCAGCAGCCATCCGGGACAGAGATCCTACGAGCAGTACTTC
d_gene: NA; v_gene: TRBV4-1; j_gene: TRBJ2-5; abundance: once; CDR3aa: CASSQGQGGRETQYF; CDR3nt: TGCGCCAGCAGCCAAGGGCAGGGTGGTCGGGAGACCCAGTACTTC
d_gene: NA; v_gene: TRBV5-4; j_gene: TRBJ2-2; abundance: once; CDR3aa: CASSPLSNTGELFF; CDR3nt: TGTGCCAGCAGCCCTCTGAGTAACACCGGGGAGCTGTTTTTT
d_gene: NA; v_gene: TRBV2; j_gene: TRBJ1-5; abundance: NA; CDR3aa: CASSEPYGGNQPQHF; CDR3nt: TGTGCCAGCAGTGAACCGTACGGGGGCAATCAGCCCCAGCATTTT
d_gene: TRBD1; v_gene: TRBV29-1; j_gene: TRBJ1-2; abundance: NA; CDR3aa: CSAPRTGDGYGYTF; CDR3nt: TGCAGCGCTCCGCGGACAGGGGACGGCTATGGCTACACCTTC
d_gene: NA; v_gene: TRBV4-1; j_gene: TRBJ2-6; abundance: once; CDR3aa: CASSPGYSGANVLTF; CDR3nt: TGCGCCAGCAGCCCCGGGTACTCTGGGGCCAACGTCCTGACTTTC
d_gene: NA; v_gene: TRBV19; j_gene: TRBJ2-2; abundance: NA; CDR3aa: CASSIVRRTNTGELFF; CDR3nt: TGTGCCAGTAGTATAGTCCGCCGTACGAACACCGGGGAGCTGTTTTTT
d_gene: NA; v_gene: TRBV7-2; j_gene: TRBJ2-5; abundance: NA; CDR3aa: CASSFRQQETQYF; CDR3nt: TGTGCCAGCAGCTTTAGACAGCAAGAGACCCAGTACTTC
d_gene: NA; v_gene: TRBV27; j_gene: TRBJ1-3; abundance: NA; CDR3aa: CASRPGRSSGNTIYF; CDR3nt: TGTGCCAGCAGACCTGGACGGAGCTCTGGAAACACCATATATTTT
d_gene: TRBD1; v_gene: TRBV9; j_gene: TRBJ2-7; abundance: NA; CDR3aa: CASSVRDRADKVNF; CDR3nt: TGTGCCAGCAGCGTTCGGGACAGGGCTGACAAGGTGAACTTC
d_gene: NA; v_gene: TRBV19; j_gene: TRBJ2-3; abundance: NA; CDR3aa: CASSTEGEDTQYF; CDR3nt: TGTGCCAGTAGTACCGAAGGAGAGGATACGCAGTATTTT
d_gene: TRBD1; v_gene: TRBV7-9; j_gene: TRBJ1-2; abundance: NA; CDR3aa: CASSLAGTGSGYTF; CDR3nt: TGTGCCAGCAGCTTAGCCGGGACAGGGAGTGGCTACACCTTC
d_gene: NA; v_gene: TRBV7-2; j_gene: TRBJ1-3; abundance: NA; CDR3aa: CASSERGTTGNTIYF; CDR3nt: TGTGCCAGCAGCGAGAGAGGGACGACTGGAAACACCATATATTTT
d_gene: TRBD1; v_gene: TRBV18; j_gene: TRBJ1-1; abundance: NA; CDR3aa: CASSGQGARITEAFF; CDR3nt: TGTGCCAGCTCAGGCCAGGGGGCGCGGATCACTGAAGCTTTCTTT
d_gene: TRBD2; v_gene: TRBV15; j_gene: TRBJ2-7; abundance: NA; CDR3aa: CATSRGSGSYEQYF; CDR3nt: TGTGCCACCAGCAGAGGTAGCGGGAGCTACGAGCAGTACTTC
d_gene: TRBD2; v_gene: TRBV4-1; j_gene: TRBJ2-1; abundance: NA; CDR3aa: CASSQVRASGDEQFF; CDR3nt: TGCGCCAGCAGCCAAGTTAGGGCTAGCGGGGATGAGCAGTTCTTC
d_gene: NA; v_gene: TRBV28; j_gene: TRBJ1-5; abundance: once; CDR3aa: CASSPIRNQPQHF; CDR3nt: TGTGCCAGCAGTCCTATTAGAAATCAGCCCCAGCATTTT
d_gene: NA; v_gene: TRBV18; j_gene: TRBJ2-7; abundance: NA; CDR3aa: CASSPGLAYEQYF; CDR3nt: TGTGCCAGCTCACCTGGACTCGCCTACGAGCAGTACTTC
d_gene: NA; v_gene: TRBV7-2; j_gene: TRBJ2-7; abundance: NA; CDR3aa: CASSSPHNPEQYF; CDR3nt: TGTGCCAGCAGCTCCCCACACAACCCCGAGCAGTACTTC
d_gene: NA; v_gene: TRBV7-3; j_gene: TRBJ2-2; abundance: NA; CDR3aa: CASSFGMANTGELFF; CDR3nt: TGTGCCAGCAGCTTTGGGATGGCGAACACCGGGGAGCTGTTTTTT
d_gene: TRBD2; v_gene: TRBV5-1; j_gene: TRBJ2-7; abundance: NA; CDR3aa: CASSSTTSRTDYEQYF; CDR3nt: TGCGCCAGCAGCAGTACGACTAGCAGAACTGACTACGAGCAGTACTTC
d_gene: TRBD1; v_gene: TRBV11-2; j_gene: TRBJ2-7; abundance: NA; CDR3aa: CASSLFQGDLTREQYF; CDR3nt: TGTGCCAGCAGCTTATTCCAGGGGGACCTTACGAGGGAGCAGTACTTC
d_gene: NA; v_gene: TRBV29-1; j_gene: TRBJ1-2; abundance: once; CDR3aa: CSVEGGLSNYGYTF; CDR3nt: TGCAGCGTTGAGGGGGGGTTATCTAACTATGGCTACACCTTC
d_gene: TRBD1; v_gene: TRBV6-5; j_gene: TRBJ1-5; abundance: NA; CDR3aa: CASSRQGQGNQPQHF; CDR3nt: TGTGCCAGCAGCCGACAGGGGCAAGGCAATCAGCCCCAGCATTTT
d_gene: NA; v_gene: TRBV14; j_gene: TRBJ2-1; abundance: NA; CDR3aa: CASSQEDGALLYNEQFF; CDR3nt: TGTGCCAGCAGCCAAGAGGACGGGGCCCTACTCTACAATGAGCAGTTCTTC
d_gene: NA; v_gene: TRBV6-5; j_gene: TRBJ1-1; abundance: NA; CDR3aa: CASSYQKTNTEAFF; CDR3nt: TGTGCCAGCAGTTACCAGAAGACAAACACTGAAGCTTTCTTT
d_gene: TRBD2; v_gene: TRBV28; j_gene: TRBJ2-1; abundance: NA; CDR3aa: CASSLSASGRGEQFF; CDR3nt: TGTGCCAGCAGTTTATCGGCTAGCGGGAGAGGTGAGCAGTTCTTC
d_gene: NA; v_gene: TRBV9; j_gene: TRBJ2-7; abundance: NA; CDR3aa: CASSARESGYEQYF; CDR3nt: TGTGCCAGCAGCGCCCGGGAAAGTGGCTACGAGCAGTACTTC
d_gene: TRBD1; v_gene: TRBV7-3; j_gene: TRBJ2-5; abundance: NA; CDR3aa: CASSSGTGGETQYF; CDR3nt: TGTGCCAGCAGCTCGGGAACAGGGGGAGAGACCCAGTACTTC
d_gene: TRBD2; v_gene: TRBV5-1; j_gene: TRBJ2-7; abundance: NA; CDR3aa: CASSLGGTSSYEQYF; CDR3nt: TGCGCCAGCAGCTTGGGTGGGACTAGTAGCTACGAGCAGTACTTC
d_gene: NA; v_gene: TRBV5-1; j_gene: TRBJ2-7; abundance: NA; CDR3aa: CASSLGPYYEQYF; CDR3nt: TGCGCCAGCAGCTTGGGGCCTTACTACGAGCAGTACTTC
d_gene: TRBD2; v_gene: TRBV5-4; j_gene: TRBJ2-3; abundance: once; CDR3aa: CASSLRAGGTDTQYF; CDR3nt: TGTGCCAGCAGCTTGAGGGCGGGGGGCACAGATACGCAGTATTTT
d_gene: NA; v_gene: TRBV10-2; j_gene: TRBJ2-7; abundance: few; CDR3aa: CASSEGRTTEQYF; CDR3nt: TGCGCCAGCAGTGAGGGACGGACTACTGAGCAGTACTTC
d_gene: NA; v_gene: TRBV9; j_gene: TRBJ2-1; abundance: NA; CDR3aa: CASSVAHRANEQFF; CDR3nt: TGTGCCAGCAGCGTAGCTCACAGGGCTAATGAGCAGTTCTTC
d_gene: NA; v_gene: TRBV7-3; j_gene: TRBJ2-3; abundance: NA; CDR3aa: CASSSVGGSTDTQYF; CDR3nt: TGTGCCAGCAGCTCCGTCGGCGGTAGCACAGATACGCAGTATTTT
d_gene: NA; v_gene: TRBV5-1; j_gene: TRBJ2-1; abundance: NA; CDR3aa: CASSLYGGTYNEQFF; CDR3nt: TGCGCCAGCAGCTTGTACGGGGGAACCTACAATGAGCAGTTCTTC
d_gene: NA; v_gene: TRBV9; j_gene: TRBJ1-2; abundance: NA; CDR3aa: CASSVAPLGSGYTF; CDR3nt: TGTGCCAGCAGCGTGGCGCCCCTCGGCAGTGGCTACACCTTC
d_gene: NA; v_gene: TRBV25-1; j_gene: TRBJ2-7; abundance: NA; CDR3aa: CASSFGGRYEQYF; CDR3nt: TGTGCCAGCAGTTTCGGGGGCAGGTACGAGCAGTACTTC
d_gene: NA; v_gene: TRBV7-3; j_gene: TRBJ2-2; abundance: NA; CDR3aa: CASSLIPGEAGELFF; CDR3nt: TGTGCCAGCAGCTTAATCCCGGGGGAGGCCGGGGAGCTGTTTTTT
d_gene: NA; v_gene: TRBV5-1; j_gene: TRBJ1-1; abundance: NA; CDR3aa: CASSLANGYTEAFF; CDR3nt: TGCGCCAGCAGCTTGGCCAACGGGTACACTGAAGCTTTCTTT
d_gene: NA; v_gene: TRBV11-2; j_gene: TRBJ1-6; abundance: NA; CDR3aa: CASNGDFYSPLHF; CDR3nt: TGTGCCAGCAATGGGGATTTCTACTCACCCCTCCACTTT
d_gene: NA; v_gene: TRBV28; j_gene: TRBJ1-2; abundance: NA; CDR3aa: CASRGGGRVYGYTF; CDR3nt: TGTGCCAGCAGGGGAGGGGGGCGCGTCTATGGCTACACCTTC
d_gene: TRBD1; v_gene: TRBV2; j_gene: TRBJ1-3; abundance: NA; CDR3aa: CASSGSRQGGNTIYF; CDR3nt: TGTGCCAGCAGTGGGTCTCGACAGGGAGGAAACACCATATATTTT
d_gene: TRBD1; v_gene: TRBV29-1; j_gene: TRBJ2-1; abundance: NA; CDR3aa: CSVSTGKRNEQFF; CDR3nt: TGCAGCGTGTCGACAGGGAAGAGGAATGAGCAGTTCTTC
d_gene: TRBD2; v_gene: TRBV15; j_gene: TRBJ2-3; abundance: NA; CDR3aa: CATSRGGSGRPDTQYF; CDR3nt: TGTGCCACCAGCAGAGGAGGTAGCGGGAGGCCAGATACGCAGTATTTT
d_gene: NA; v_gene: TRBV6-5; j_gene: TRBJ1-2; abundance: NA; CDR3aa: CASRPPEQVYGYTF; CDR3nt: TGTGCCAGCAGACCCCCGGAACAGGTGTATGGCTACACCTTC